This TCR beta chain was profiled in a study of vaccination effects on CD4 cells after COVID-19. The CDR3 totals 16 residues. V lost 3 bases, J lost 5 bases, and 19 bases lay in between. CDR1 is LGHDT, CDR2 YNNKEL, per germline (reference sequence). TCRdb's table, derived via immunoSEQ multiplex PCR, lists solely in-frame clones and lacks some. Of some 66,000 clones in the sample, 70% to 80% are singletons; the top ten hold around 2.5%. Scientists isolated CD4+ T cells after an approximately 9-day culture period ended. Participants were given two doses of BNT162b2 or mRNA-1273 vaccine. In regard to this clone: Its target is unknown.

The rearrangement links TRBV3-1 (or the pseudogene TRBV3-2) to TRBJ2-5, with a weak D call TRBD2 (6 bases). Sequenced here: CD4+ T cells from PBMCs cultured without peptide, sampled after COVID-19 vaccination. This sequence originates from a human donor who received a COVID-19 vaccine. CDR3 coding DNA: TGTGCCAGCAGCCACAGACGGGGACTCCTGGGGGAGACCCAGTACTTC. Its protein is CASSHRRGLLGETQYF.